The 13 T cell receptor beta chains in this list originate from one sample, sequenced in a study of a mutant IDH1 vaccine in newly diagnosed glioma. The time point is: week 47, end of study. With topical imiquimod, each dose of the vaccine consisted of 300 ug of mutant IDH1 20-mer peptide. The protocol was immunoSEQ multiplex PCR, while the TCRdb copy is restricted to in-frame clones and leaves out a portion. The sample lists around 30,000 clones; 89% were seen once. Their recognized antigens are unknown. The starting material was PBMCs, obtained from a glioma patient whose treatment included an IDH1 peptide vaccine. These receptors were taken from a man aged 35 to 55 with glioma.

The V and J genes are TRBV9 and TRBJ1-2, with D tentatively TRBD1 (5 bases). CDR1 and CDR2 (germline): SGDLS, YYNGEE. V was shortened by 0 bases and J by 7 bases, with 7 bases between the two germline ends. This CDR3 is built from 12 residues. The CDR3 sequence is CASSVGGPGYTF. CDR3 nucleotide sequence: TGTGCCAGCAGCGTAGGGGGCCCTGGCTACACCTTC.

The V gene is TRBV28, the J gene TRBJ2-3; TRBD1 aligns across 8 bases. Germline trimming cut 4 bases from V and 4 bases from J; bases unmatched to any gene: 13. Germline V CDR1 and CDR2: MDHEN, SYDVKM. The CDR3 length is 17 residues. CDR3 in amino acids: CASSSFPGQAFSDTQYF. CDR3 bases: TGTGCCAGCAGTTCTTTTCCGGGACAGGCCTTCTCAGATACGCAGTATTTT. The full variable domain, its missing parts supplied by reference TRBV28 and TRBJ2-3, is DVKVTQSSRYLVKRTGEKVFLECVQDMDHENMFWYRQDPGLGLRLIYFSYDVKMKEKGDIPEGYSVSREKKERFSLILESASTNQTSMYLCASSSFPGQAFSDTQYFGPGTRLTVL.

J is TRBJ1-2 and V is TRBV5-4; D call uncertain. This CDR3 region has 13 residues. The V end lost 4 bases, the J end lost 6 bases, and 13 bases lay between the germline ends. Germline lookup yields CDR1 SGHNT and CDR2 YYREEE (reference sequence). This CDR3 reads CASSLGRIDGYTF. In DNA form, the CDR3 reads TGTGCCAGCAGCCTTGGTAGGATCGATGGCTACACCTTC.

This chain links TRBV29-1 with TRBJ2-3; maybe TRBD1 (5 bases). Germline V gene sequence: CDR1 SQVTM, CDR2 ANQGSEA. V was pared by 4 bases and J by 1 base, with 21 bases between. CDR3 length: 17 amino acids. This chain's CDR3 is CSVASTGPGIRTDTQYF. The CDR3 DNA reads as TGCAGCGTTGCTTCTACAGGACCAGGGATCCGCACAGATACGCAGTATTTT.

The chain links TRBV18 to TRBJ2-3; no definite D call. CDR1 is KGHSH, CDR2 LQKENI, per germline. The CDR3 runs 20 residues. The V end was cut by 3 bases, the J end by 0 bases, with 25 bases between. The CDR3 DNA is TGTGCCAGCTCACCGGTCAAACCTCGTCTTATAGAGTCTAGCACAGATACGCAGTATTTT. It encodes CASSPVKPRLIESSTDTQYF. Combining the CDR3 with reference TRBV18 and TRBJ2-3 gives the whole variable domain NAGVMQNPRHLVRRRGQEARLRCSPMKGHSHVYWYRQLPEEGLKFMVYLQKENIIDESGMPKERFSAEFPKEGPSILRIQQVVRGDSAAYFCASSPVKPRLIESSTDTQYFGPGTRLTVL.

The V and J genes are TRBV28 and TRBJ2-7; D call uncertain. Between the trimmed V and J ends, which lost 6 bases and 3 bases, there was a span of 12 bases. Germline CDR1 and CDR2: MDHEN and SYDVKM. The CDR3 has 13 amino acids. The CDR3 DNA sequence: TGTGCCAGCAGGGCCTTGGAGTACTACGAGCAGTACTTC. Its protein is CASRALEYYEQYF.

CDR3 sequence reads: CASSSTSGSRTDTQYF. The CDR3 nucleotides are TGCGCCAGCAGCTCGACTAGCGGGAGCCGCACAGATACGCAGTATTTT. V and J are TRBV5-1 and TRBJ2-3; 12 bases match TRBD2. The germline CDR1 and CDR2 sequences are SGHRS and YFSETQ. V dropped 3 bases and J dropped 1; count of bases not matched to a gene: 3. The CDR3 loop spans 16 amino acids.

J is TRBJ2-3 and V is TRBV6-1, with TRBD1 identical over 7 bases. V gave up 5 bases and J gave up 0 bases; unmatched junction bases: 11. Germline V lookup: CDR1 MNHNS, CDR2 SASEGT. CDR3 length equals 17 residues. The CDR3, as DNA: TGTGCCAGCAGTCAAGACGCCACAGGGGAAAGCACAGATACGCAGTATTTT. Encoded protein: CASSQDATGESTDTQYF.

The chain employs TRBV14 and TRBJ1-2; the match to TRBD1 covers 8 bases. V lost 4 bases and J lost 2; bases outside the gene matches: 9. The CDR3 is 16 residues long. Germline V gene data show CDR1 as SGHDN and CDR2 as FVKESK. DNA of the CDR3: TGTGCCAGCAGCCTTTTAGGACAGGGCGTCAACTATGGCTACACCTTC. It translates to CASSLLGQGVNYGYTF.

This chain links TRBV25-1 with TRBJ2-7; a possible D gene is TRBD2 (5 bases). The CDR3 consists of 12 residues. The V end lost 0 bases, the J end lost 5 bases, and 5 bases lay between the germline ends. Germline loops: CDR1 MGHDK, CDR2 SYGVNS. The CDR3 DNA reads TGTGCCAGCAGTGAATATAGCGACGAGCAGTACTTC. Its translation: CASSEYSDEQYF.

The gene calls are TRBV28 and TRBJ2-3; D not certain. The CDR3 spans 15 residues. Trimming shortened V by 2 bases and J by 1 base, and 10 bases separated the two germline ends. Per the germline V gene, CDR1 is MDHEN and CDR2 is SYDVKM. Written as DNA, the CDR3 is TGTGCCAGCAGTTTAGACTTCCCTGGCACAGATACGCAGTATTTT. This encodes CASSLDFPGTDTQYF. Combining the CDR3 with reference TRBV28 and TRBJ2-3 gives the whole variable domain DVKVTQSSRYLVKRTGEKVFLECVQDMDHENMFWYRQDPGLGLRLIYFSYDVKMKEKGDIPEGYSVSREKKERFSLILESASTNQTSMYLCASSLDFPGTDTQYFGPGTRLTVL.

This rearrangement joins TRBV28 to TRBJ1-2, with TRBD1 identical over 10 bases. Germline values: CDR1 MDHEN, CDR2 SYDVKM. This CDR3 is built from 15 residues. Trimming cost V 6 bases and J 4 bases; bases outside gene matches: 8. CDR3 nucleotides: TGTGCCAGCAGCACCCGGACAGGGGGGTTCTATGGCTACACCTTC. Encoded protein: CASSTRTGGFYGYTF.

V is TRBV10-1 and J is TRBJ1-1; 7 nucleotides align to TRBD1. The CDR3 has 16 amino acids. The trim removed 3 bases at V and 0 bases at J, leaving 7 bases unmatched. CDR1 and CDR2 (germline): WNHNN, SYGVQD (reference sequence). CDR3 DNA sequence: TGCGCCAGCAGTGACCCTAGGACAGGCCTGAACACTGAAGCTTTCTTT. It is translated as CASSDPRTGLNTEAFF.